This T cell receptor (beta chain) was documented in a study of CD8 T cells in ankylosing spondylitis. Whole-study findings and limits: The authors reported significant enrichment of disease-linked clones in matched ankylosing spondylitis synovial fluid. Clones linked with disease were CD8+ and fairly uncommon in the peripheral blood. There were earlier reports of some motif variants in reactive arthritis synovial fluid and blood. Seemingly distinctive of ankylosing spondylitis blood was a TCR beta motif formed by eight highly homologous variants.

In the case of this clonotype: Its antigen remains unknown.

The CDR3 is made up of 14 amino acids. Unmatched junction bases numbered 5, after V lost 4 bases and J lost 6 bases. Germline V gene lookup returns CDR1 DFQATT and CDR2 SNEGSKA (reference sequence). Making use of molecular barcodes, quantitative 5'-RACE generated TCR beta libraries. TCRdb re-called the 5' RACE reads with MiXCR, one entry per CDR3 protein. The sample lists 670,000 or so distinct CDR3 sequences, roughly 20% occurring once. This sequence was found in a male donor with ankylosing spondylitis. Specimen: blood, either unsorted or a sorted T cell fraction (not recorded which). This chain connects TRBV20-1 to TRBJ2-5; 13 nucleotides line up with TRBD2. CDR3 nucleotides: TGCAGTGCTACGGGACTAGCGGGAACGCAGACCCAGTACTTC. It codes for CSATGLAGTQTQYF.